The following is a T cell receptor (beta chain) sequence with its context. An end of the junction differs from the germline gene, which may be a read error. The data are from a study of CD8 T cells in ankylosing spondylitis. The authors made TCR beta libraries by quantitative 5'-RACE with molecular barcodes. From the 5' RACE reads, TCRdb called clonotypes with MiXCR, one entry per CDR3 protein. The data contain hundreds of thousands of distinct CDR3 sequences, 20% of them singletons. Sequencing was performed on blood, either unsorted or a sorted T cell fraction (not recorded which). This receptor was identified in a male donor with ankylosing spondylitis or in good health (not recorded which).

The CDR3 spells CASSARSASGGSVETQYF. CDR3 bases: TGTGCTAGCAGCGCTAGAAGTGCTAGCGGGGGTTCGGTAGAGACCCAGTACTTC. The rearrangement uses TRBV7-7 and TRBJ2-5; 10 bases line up with TRBD2. Germline V gene data show CDR1 as SSHAT and CDR2 as FNYEAQ (reference sequence). This CDR3 region has 18 residues.